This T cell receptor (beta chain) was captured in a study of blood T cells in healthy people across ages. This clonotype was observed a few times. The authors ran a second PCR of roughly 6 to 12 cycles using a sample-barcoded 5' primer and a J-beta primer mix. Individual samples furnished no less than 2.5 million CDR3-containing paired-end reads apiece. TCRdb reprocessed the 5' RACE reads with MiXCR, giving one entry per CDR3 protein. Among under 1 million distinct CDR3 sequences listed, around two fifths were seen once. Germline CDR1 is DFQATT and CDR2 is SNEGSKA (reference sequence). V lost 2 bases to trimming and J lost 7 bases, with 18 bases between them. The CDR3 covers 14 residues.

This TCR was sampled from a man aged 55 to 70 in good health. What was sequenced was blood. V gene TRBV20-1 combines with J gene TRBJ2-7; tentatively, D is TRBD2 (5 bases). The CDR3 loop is CSARPPTGKGEQYF. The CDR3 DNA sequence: TGCAGTGCTAGACCCCCCACGGGGAAAGGGGAGCAGTACTTC.